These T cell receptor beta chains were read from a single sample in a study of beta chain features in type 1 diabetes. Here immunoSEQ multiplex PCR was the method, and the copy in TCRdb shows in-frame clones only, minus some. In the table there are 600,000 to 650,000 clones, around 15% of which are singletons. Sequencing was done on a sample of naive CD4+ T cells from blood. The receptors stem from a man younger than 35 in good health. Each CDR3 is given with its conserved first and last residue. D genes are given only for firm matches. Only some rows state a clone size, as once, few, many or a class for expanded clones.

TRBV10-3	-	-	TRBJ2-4	CASSTTRSLAKNIQYF	TGTGCCAGCAGTACAACTAGGTCTCTAGCCAAAAACATTCAGTACTTC
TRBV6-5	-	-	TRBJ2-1	CASRLRDLSEQFF	TGTGCCAGCAGGCTCAGGGATTTAAGTGAGCAGTTCTTC
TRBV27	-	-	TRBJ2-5	CASSPGTLRGETQYF	TGTGCCAGCAGCCCTGGGACCTTAAGAGGAGAGACCCAGTACTTC
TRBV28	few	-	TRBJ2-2	CASSPAGAGTGELFF	TGTGCCAGCAGTCCCGCGGGGGCGGGGACCGGGGAGCTGTTTTTT
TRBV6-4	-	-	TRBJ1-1	CASSAFGGGNTEAFF	TGTGCCAGCAGCGCCTTTGGGGGCGGGAACACTGAAGCTTTCTTT
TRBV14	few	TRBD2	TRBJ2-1	CASSQDLGLAGGNEFF	TGTGCCAGCAGCCAAGATCTCGGACTAGCGGGAGGCAATGAGTTCTTC
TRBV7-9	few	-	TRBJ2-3	CASSLYPPGSETDTQYF	TGTGCCAGCAGCTTATACCCCCCGGGATCGGAAACAGATACGCAGTATTTT
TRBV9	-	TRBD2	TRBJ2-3	CASSVSAGTSTDTQYF	TGTGCCAGCAGCGTATCAGCGGGAACTAGCACAGATACGCAGTATTTT
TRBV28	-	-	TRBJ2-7	CASGGYEQYF	TGTGCCAGCGGAGGCTACGAGCAGTACTTC
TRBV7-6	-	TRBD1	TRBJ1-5	CASSLEQGSQPQHF	TGTGCCAGCAGCTTAGAACAGGGGAGTCAGCCCCAGCATTTT
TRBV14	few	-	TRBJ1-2	CASSPMVGDPNYGYTF	TGTGCCAGCAGCCCTATGGTGGGGGATCCGAACTATGGCTACACCTTC
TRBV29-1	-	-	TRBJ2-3	CSVRAASTDTQYF	TGCAGCGTTAGAGCGGCTAGCACAGATACGCAGTATTTT
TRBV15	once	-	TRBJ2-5	CATSRWDTSTETQYF	TGTGCCACCAGCAGGTGGGACACCTCAACAGAGACCCAGTACTTC
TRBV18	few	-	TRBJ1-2	CASSPPGRPGNYGYTF	TGTGCCAGCTCACCACCCGGACGGCCGGGTAACTATGGCTACACCTTC
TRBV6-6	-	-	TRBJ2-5	CASSSHETQYF	TGTGCCAGCAGCTCCCATGAGACCCAGTACTTC
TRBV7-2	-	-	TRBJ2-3	CASSLDYGTDTQYF	TGTGCCAGCAGCTTAGATTATGGCACAGATACGCAGTATTTT
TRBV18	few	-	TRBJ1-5	CASSPTSGNQPQHF	TGTGCCAGCTCACCCACCTCGGGGAATCAGCCCCAGCATTTT
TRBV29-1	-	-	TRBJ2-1	CSVEDLGAVQNNEQFF	TGCAGCGTTGAAGATCTGGGAGCCGTACAAAACAATGAGCAGTTCTTC
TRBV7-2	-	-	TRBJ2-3	CASSLAQFRTDTQYF	TGTGCCAGCAGCTTAGCGCAATTCCGCACAGATACGCAGTATTTT
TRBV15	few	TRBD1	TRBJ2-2	CATSSDYRGHTGELFF	TGTGCCACCAGCAGCGACTACAGGGGGCACACCGGGGAGCTGTTTTTT
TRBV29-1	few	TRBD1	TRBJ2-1	CSVGGQGADNEQFF	TGCAGCGTAGGCGGACAGGGGGCGGACAATGAGCAGTTCTTC